Listed here are 25 T cell receptor beta chains from one sample, sequenced in a study of Graves' ophthalmopathy and Graves' hyperthyroidism. For repertoire sequencing, the TCR beta CDR3 regions were amplified from RNA transcripts. Following a first-round RT-PCR that used HTBI primers, a second-round multiplex PCR was carried out. Via MiXCR, TCRdb re-called the multiplex PCR reads, giving one row per CDR3 protein. The sample holds 650,000 to 900,000 distinct CDR3 sequences, roughly two fifths seen once. Material for sequencing was peripheral blood. The source is an adult man with Graves' ophthalmopathy.

The gene calls are TRBV2 and TRBJ2-7; TRBD2 is a possible D gene (6 bases). The CDR3 has 12 amino acids. The germline CDR1 and CDR2 sequences are SNHLY and FYNNEI. The V end lost 6 bases, the J end lost 3 bases, and 9 bases lay between the germline ends. CDR3 nucleotide sequence: TGTGCCAGCAGGCAGGAGGGCTACGAGCAGTACTTC. Amino acid sequence: CASRQEGYEQYF.

As regards this clonotype: Just one base apart from a much larger clone, this may be a read error. This chain connects TRBV7-9 to TRBJ2-5, with unresolved D. The germline gives CDR1 SEHNR, CDR2 FQNEAQ (reference sequence). Trimming stripped 5 bases from V and 7 bases from J, with 17 bases between. This CDR3 spans 14 amino acids. The CDR3 here is CASSLTGRTGTQYF. The CDR3 nucleotides read TGTGCCAGCAGCCTCACCGGCAGGACGGGGACCCAGTACTTC. Together with reference TRBV7-9 and TRBJ2-5, the CDR3 gives the full variable domain: DTGVSQNPRHKITKRGQNVTFRCDPISEHNRLYWYRQTLGQGPEFLTYFQNEAQLEKSRLLSDRFSAERPKGSFSTLEIQRTEQGDSAMYLCASSLTGRTGTQYFGPGTRLLVL.

V is TRBV12-3 or TRBV12-4 and J is TRBJ2-7, with D hard to call. The CDR3 spans 10 residues. The V end lost 4 bases, the J end lost 10 bases, and 8 bases lay between the germline ends. The CDR3 bases are TGTGCCAGCAGTTCGGTCAGACAGTACTTC. This sequence encodes CASSSVRQYF.

Worth noting for this clonotype: Since a much larger clone is just one base distant, this may be a read error. The chain has TRBV2 and TRBJ1-2; 9 nucleotides agree with TRBD1. The V gene end was trimmed by 3 bases and the J gene end by 10 bases; junction bases not matched to a gene: 12. The germline V gene encodes CDR1 SNHLY and CDR2 FYNNEI. The CDR3 sequence is 15 residues long. This CDR3 reads CASSDRRTGAGDYTF. The CDR3 DNA follows: TGTGCCAGCAGTGATAGGAGGACAGGGGCTGGAGACTACACCTTC.

This clonotype occurred once. The chain employs TRBV20-1 and TRBJ1-2, with D maybe TRBD1 (6 bases). The germline CDR1 and CDR2 sequences are DFQATT and SNEGSKA (reference sequence). This CDR3 comprises 14 residues. V lost 0 bases, J lost 8 bases, and 16 bases lay in between. CDR3 region: CSARDIRGREGYTF. The DNA of the CDR3 is TGCAGTGCTAGAGATATCAGGGGCAGGGAGGGCTACACCTTC.

The table lists this clonotype with a few counts. The chain couples TRBV20-1 to TRBJ2-7; 9 bases match TRBD1. CDR3 size: 15 residues. Trimming cost V 1 base and J 5 bases; bases outside gene matches: 9. Germline CDR1 DFQATT, CDR2 SNEGSKA (reference sequence). The CDR3: CSARVGTGLRDEQYF. The CDR3 DNA follows: TGCAGTGCTAGAGTTGGGACAGGGCTTCGTGACGAGCAGTACTTC.

Points on this clonotype: The junction shows a germline mismatch at one end, possibly a read error. CDR3 DNA: TGTACCAGCAGCGTTGAGGGGGCGAACACTGAAGCTTTCTTT. Amino acids: CTSSVEGANTEAFF. The rearrangement joins TRBV9 to TRBJ1-1, with 7 bases matching TRBD1. This CDR3 contains 14 residues. CDR1 is SGDLS and CDR2 is YYNGEE in the germline V gene. Complete variable domain (other parts from reference TRBV9 and TRBJ1-1): DSGVTQTPKHLITATGQRVTLRCSPRSGDLSVYWYQQSLDQGLQFLIQYYNGEERAKGNILERFSAQQFPDLHSELNLSSLELGDSALYFCTSSVEGANTEAFFGQGTRLTVV.

V and J are TRBV19 and TRBJ1-5, with D possibly matching TRBD1 (5 bases). With 3 bases removed from V and 11 bases from J, the gap between germline ends came to 14 bases. Per the germline V gene, CDR1 is LNHDA and CDR2 is SQIVND (reference sequence). CDR3 length: 13 residues. The CDR3 coding sequence is TGTGCCAGTAGTATGAACAGGCAAGAGACCCAGCATTTT. Its protein product is CASSMNRQETQHF.

This clonotype has just one count. The chain combines TRBV25-1 with TRBJ2-2; no clear D. Deletions cut 3 bases from V and 4 bases from J, with 15 bases between. Germline-derived CDR1 and CDR2 are MGHDK and SYGVNS. The CDR3 sequence is 16 residues long. The CDR3 DNA is TGTGCCAGCAGTGACGACACCCGCGACGTCACCGGGGAGCTGTTTTTT. Its protein is CASSDDTRDVTGELFF.

In its sample, this clonotype was seen many times. V is TRBV25-1 and J is TRBJ1-1; 7 positions match TRBD1. CDR3 size: 14 residues. Germline CDR1 is MGHDK and CDR2 is SYGVNS. Trimming took 3 bases from V and 1 from J; bases not matched to a gene: 2. CDR3 in DNA: TGTGCCAGCAGTGATCAGGGGGGGAACACTGAAGCTTTCTTT. It translates to CASSDQGGNTEAFF.

This clonotype was detected many times. For the CDR3, the DNA is TGTGCCAGCAGTTACGGGACCGGGGCCAACGTCCTGACTTTC. Encoded protein: CASSYGTGANVLTF. The chain has TRBV6-5 and TRBJ2-6; D might be TRBD1 or TRBD2, each matching 5 bases. V was trimmed by 2 bases and J by 4 bases, leaving 6 bases between them. The germline V gene encodes CDR1 MNHEY and CDR2 SVGAGI. The CDR3 consists of 14 residues.

This clonotype was counted many times. The V and J genes are TRBV10-3 and TRBJ1-3; D not certain. From germline, CDR1 is ENHRY and CDR2 SYGVKD. V was shortened by 6 bases and J by 0 bases, with 9 bases between the two germline ends. CDR3 length: 14 amino acids. The chain's CDR3 is CAIRDRDSGNTIYF. CDR3 sequence (DNA): TGTGCCATCAGGGACCGGGACTCTGGAAACACCATATATTTT.

The chain combines TRBV7-9 with TRBJ2-2, with D perhaps TRBD1 or TRBD2 (6 bases each). The V end lost 5 bases, the J end lost 8 bases, and 21 bases lay between the germline ends. The CDR3 sequence is 16 residues long. Germline V gene data show CDR1 as SEHNR and CDR2 as FQNEAQ (reference sequence). CDR3 DNA: TGTGCCAGCAGCCCGGATCGTACAGGGAGGCCAGGGGAGCTGTTTTTT. Amino acids: CASSPDRTGRPGELFF.

As regards this clonotype: No conserved phenylalanine or tryptophan ends this CDR3, so it is likely a read error. No DNA is shown, since the ends of the CDR3 on it are uncertain; the CDR3 is the one TCRdb lists. This chain links TRBV20-1 with TRBJ1-1. The germline gives CDR1 DFQATT, CDR2 SNEGSKA (reference sequence). Including both end residues, the CDR3 is 11 amino acids long. CDR3 sequence: CSARESATAAY.

This clonotype has just a few counts. J is TRBJ1-1 and V is TRBV29-1; TRBD1 matches 9 bases. In germline, CDR1 is SQVTM, CDR2 ANQGSEA. With 5 bases clipped from V and 0 bases from J, the junction kept 1 base outside the gene matches. This CDR3 is built from 13 residues. CDR3 sequence: CSVTGGMNTEAFF. Here the CDR3 DNA reads TGCAGCGTTACAGGGGGCATGAACACTGAAGCTTTCTTT.

This chain joins TRBV20-1 and TRBJ2-7, with 9 bases lining up with TRBD2. The CDR3 is made up of 17 amino acids. Germline loops: CDR1 DFQATT, CDR2 SNEGSKA (reference sequence). Trimming took 0 bases from V and 2 from J; bases not matched to a gene: 11. DNA for the CDR3: TGCAGTGCTAGAGATAGAACCCTAGCGGGGACCGCCTACGAGCAGTACTTC. It yields the protein CSARDRTLAGTAYEQYF.

Ten or more counts support this clonotype. The rearrangement links TRBV12-3 or TRBV12-4 to TRBJ1-2; unclear D gene. This CDR3 region has 14 residues. V lost 2 bases, J lost 4 bases, and 11 bases lay in between. CDR3 region: CASSLLSTIYGYTF. CDR3 coding DNA: TGTGCCAGCAGTTTACTGAGCACCATCTATGGCTACACCTTC.

This clonotype was observed at least ten times. The V gene is TRBV7-9, the J gene TRBJ1-6; D gene unclear. The CDR3 is 14 residues long. Germline CDR1 and CDR2: SEHNR and FQNEAQ (reference sequence). V lost 5 bases to trimming and J lost 9 bases, with 14 bases between them. The CDR3 sequence: CASSQVIVGSPLHF. The CDR3 DNA is TGTGCCAGCAGCCAAGTGATAGTAGGTTCACCCCTCCACTTT.

The chain links TRBV6-5 to TRBJ2-5, with D maybe TRBD2 (5 bases). This CDR3 contains 14 residues. V lost 7 bases to trimming and J lost 2 bases, with 14 bases between them. Germline V gene sequence: CDR1 MNHEY, CDR2 SVGAGI. The CDR3 loop reads CASTDGVAQETQYF. CDR3 in DNA: TGTGCCAGCACCGACGGAGTAGCGCAAGAGACCCAGTACTTC.

This clonotype was observed at least ten times. The chain joins TRBV29-1 to TRBJ1-1, with a weak D call TRBD1 (6 bases). V was pared by 6 bases and J by 3 bases, with 11 bases between. Germline CDR1 and CDR2: SQVTM and ANQGSEA. The CDR3 sequence is 12 residues long. The CDR3 here is CSVDRKYTEAFF. CDR3 coding DNA: TGCAGCGTGGACAGAAAATACACTGAAGCTTTCTTT.

This clonotype was picked up one time. V gene TRBV25-1 combines with J gene TRBJ1-1; 7 bases are shared with TRBD1. The V and J ends lost 3 bases and 2 bases, in that order; junction bases with no gene match: 6. Germline V gives CDR1 MGHDK, CDR2 SYGVNS. The CDR3 is 15 amino acids. The CDR3 region has the DNA TGTGCCAGCAGTGATGCCGGGACAGTTAACACTGAAGCTTTCTTT. Residues: CASSDAGTVNTEAFF.

Note on this clonotype: A read error may explain this, as a much larger clone is one base away. The chain couples TRBV7-2 to TRBJ1-3; TRBD1 is a possible D gene (6 bases). This CDR3 has 14 residues. Per germline, CDR1 SGHTA and CDR2 FQGNSA. The CDR3 DNA sequence: TGTGCCAGCAGCAAACAGGGTTTTGGAAGCACCATATATTTT. It codes for CASSKQGFGSTIYF.

The V call is TRBV7-9, the J call TRBJ2-7; 8 nucleotides agree with TRBD1. The length of the CDR3 is 14 residues. From germline, CDR1 is SEHNR and CDR2 FQNEAQ (reference sequence). After removal of 4 bases from V and 3 bases from J, the junction contained 5 bases not matched to a gene. The CDR3 DNA reads as TGTGCCAGCAGCTCACCACAGGGGGTCTACGAGCAGTACTTC. It encodes CASSSPQGVYEQYF.

This clonotype has just one count. Since a much larger clone is just one base distant, this may be a read error. CDR3 sequence: CASSGVDRGVDEQYF. CDR3 coding DNA: TGTGCCAGCAGTGGTGTGGACAGGGGGGTCGACGAGCAGTACTTC. The chain recombines TRBV2 with TRBJ2-7; 10 nucleotides align to TRBD1. V gave up 4 bases and J gave up 5 bases; unmatched junction bases: 8. The CDR3 is made up of 15 amino acids. The germline V gene encodes CDR1 SNHLY and CDR2 FYNNEI.

The chain has TRBV24-1 and TRBJ2-7; D is unclear. V lost 3 bases and J lost 5, with 13 bases in between. The CDR3 totals 14 residues. Germline CDR1 reads KGHDR; CDR2 reads SFDVKD. The CDR3 sequence: CATSDPGLANEQYF. In DNA, the CDR3 is TGTGCCACCAGTGATCCCGGGCTCGCAAACGAGCAGTACTTC.